This T cell receptor (beta chain) originates from a study of shared clonotypes between healthy human individuals. The CDR3 is 16 residues long. Looked up from germline, CDR1 is LNHDA and CDR2 is SQIVND (reference sequence). Trimming removed 5 bases from V and 0 bases from J, with 16 bases in between. Terminally differentiated effector memory CD45RA+ cells were excluded from the naive CD8 cells, which were CD45RO-negative and positively selected for CCR7. On this clone: Antigen: not known.

General observations from the study: The donor pool, a small one, limited the genetic and exposure-history diversity represented.

Data came from immunoSEQ multiplex PCR; TCRdb stores just in-frame clones and leaves some out. The sample lists around 1,900,000 clones; roughly 93% were seen once. The clonotype comes from a man between 18 and 29 years old in good health. Some clones in this sample may be carry-over from other donors' samples. The chain is built from TRBV19 and TRBJ1-2; D ambiguous. The sequencing input was naive CD8+ T cells from PBMCs. CDR3 nucleotides: TGTGCCAGTAGTTCCTCCTCGCTCGTCCCTAACTATGGCTACACCTTC. It specifies CASSSSSLVPNYGYTF.